Listed below are T cell receptor beta chains from one sample, sequenced in a study of T and B cells in COVID-19 patients. Each CDR3 protein gets one entry after TCRdb re-called the multiplex PCR reads with MiXCR. The sample yields tens of thousands of distinct CDR3 sequences, approximately 29% seen once. Sequencing was performed on blood. These receptors were collected from a human donor who had recovered from COVID-19. Both conserved end residues are part of each CDR3. Fields, in order: clone size, D gene, V gene, J gene, CDR3 DNA, CDR3 protein. D genes are given only for firm matches. Rows give clone size only sometimes, using once, few, many, or a class for an expanded clone.

NA	NA	TRBV6-5	TRBJ2-7	TGCGCCAGCAAAGCCAGGCTAAGCTCCTACGAGCAGTACTTC	CASKARLSSYEQYF
NA	TRBD2	TRBV18	TRBJ2-5	TGTGCCAGCTCACCACCGGGGCTAGCGGGAGTAGGTGAGACCCAGTACTTC	CASSPPGLAGVGETQYF
NA	NA	TRBV6-5	TRBJ2-7	TGTGCCAGCAGTTTTTCCGGGACGGGATCCTACGAGCAGTACTTC	CASSFSGTGSYEQYF
few	TRBD2	TRBV6-5	TRBJ2-1	TGTGCCAGCAGTTACCAAGGGGAGGGGTTGGACTTCTTC	CASSYQGEGLDFF
few	NA	TRBV6-1	TRBJ1-3	TGTGCCAGCAGTGGGGAGGGTTTAGGTGGAAACACCATATATTTT	CASSGEGLGGNTIYF
medium-sized	NA	TRBV6-4	TRBJ2-1	TGTGCCAGCAGTGAGCAGATACAGAATGAGCAGTTCTTC	CASSEQIQNEQFF
NA	NA	TRBV11-2	TRBJ2-3	TGTGCCAGCAGCTCCAGCGCCCTCACAGATACGCAGTATTTT	CASSSSALTDTQYF
once	TRBD2	TRBV5-1	TRBJ2-7	TGCGCCAGCAGCTTGGCCCCTCTAGCGGGGGGGAGCGAGCAGTACTTC	CASSLAPLAGGSEQYF
few	TRBD1	TRBV12-3/TRBV12-4	TRBJ1-4	TGTGCCAGCAGTTTGAGACAGGGGGAGGGTGAAAAACTGTTTTTT	CASSLRQGEGEKLFF
medium-sized	NA	TRBV19	TRBJ2-7	TGTGCCAGTAGTTGGGACATGGGGCGGAACGAGCAGTACTTC	CASSWDMGRNEQYF
NA	TRBD1	TRBV18	TRBJ2-2	TGTGCCAGCTCACTCTATCAGCCGGGACAGGGTAACACCGGGGAGCTGTTTTTT	CASSLYQPGQGNTGELFF
medium-sized	NA	TRBV19	TRBJ2-7	TGTGCCAGTAGTTTTGGCTCCTACGAGCAGTACTTC	CASSFGSYEQYF
medium-sized	NA	TRBV18	TRBJ2-2	TGTGCCAGCTCACCACGGAGCGCTACCGGGGAGCTGTTTTTT	CASSPRSATGELFF
NA	TRBD1	TRBV20-1	TRBJ1-4	TGCAGTGCTCCCCCCGGAAAGGGGGCGACTGAAAAACTGTTTTTT	CSAPPGKGATEKLFF
medium-sized	NA	TRBV19	TRBJ2-7	TGTGCCAGTAGTAACGGAGCCTACGAGCAGTACTTC	CASSNGAYEQYF
NA	TRBD1	TRBV6-1	TRBJ1-4	TGTGCCAGCAGTCCGTGGGAGGGGGCACGGGAAAAACTGTTTTTT	CASSPWEGAREKLFF
few	NA	TRBV18	TRBJ2-1	TGTGCCAGCTCACGGCCCGGGACCAATGAGCAGTTCTTC	CASSRPGTNEQFF